The 5 T cell receptor beta chains in this list originate from one sample, sequenced in a study of persistence of HIV-infected CD4 T cells. The stimulus was lysate of CMV-infected fibroblasts, approximately 9.6 ug/mL. Sorted nonresponding memory CD4+ T cells were CD40L-negative, CD69-negative, CD45RO-high. This was the immunoSEQ version 4 assay in survey mode. Clones were read by immunoSEQ multiplex PCR, and TCRdb kept only the in-frame ones, dropping some. The table has 25,000 to 30,000 clones, around 82% seen once; the top ten hold roughly 5%. These receptors' targets are unknown. The input for sequencing was CD4+ T cells sorted from PBMCs after roughly 19-hour stimulation, taken from a patient who received antiretroviral therapy. These receptors were obtained from an adult man with HIV who was CMV-seropositive.

The chain recombines TRBV28 with TRBJ2-7; D is unresolved. Trimming removed 1 base from V and 1 base from J, with 11 bases in between. The CDR3 loop spans 15 amino acids. Germline V gene data show CDR1 as MDHEN and CDR2 as SYDVKM. CDR3 sequence: CASSLSAKPSYEQYF. The CDR3 DNA reads as TGTGCCAGCAGTTTATCTGCCAAACCATCCTACGAGCAGTACTTC. The whole variable domain, remainder taken from reference TRBV28 and TRBJ2-7, is DVKVTQSSRYLVKRTGEKVFLECVQDMDHENMFWYRQDPGLGLRLIYFSYDVKMKEKGDIPEGYSVSREKKERFSLILESASTNQTSMYLCASSLSAKPSYEQYFGPGTRLTVT.

V is TRBV19 and J is TRBJ2-3; 7 bases agree with TRBD1. The ends lost 5 bases at V and 5 bases at J; junction bases unmatched: 10. Germline V gives CDR1 LNHDA, CDR2 SQIVND (reference sequence). The CDR3 runs to 15 residues. The CDR3: CASSPPGQKRDTQYF. The CDR3 DNA is TGTGCCAGTAGTCCACCGGGACAGAAAAGAGATACGCAGTATTTT.

The V and J genes are TRBV5-1 and TRBJ2-3, with a possible D match to TRBD1 (6 bases). Germline V gives CDR1 SGHRS, CDR2 YFSETQ. The CDR3 covers 15 residues. Trimming shortened V by 3 bases and J by 6 bases, and 17 bases separated the two germline ends. The CDR3: CASSSVQGNLDTQYF. The CDR3 DNA reads as TGCGCCAGCAGCTCAGTACAGGGTAACTTGGATACGCAGTATTTT. The whole variable domain, remainder taken from reference TRBV5-1 and TRBJ2-3, is KAGVTQTPRYLIKTRGQQVTLSCSPISGHRSVSWYQQTPGQGLQFLFEYFSETQRNKGNFPGRFSGRQFSNSRSEMNVSTLELGDSALYLCASSSVQGNLDTQYFGPGTRLTVL.

This clone has a single count. This chain connects TRBV5-5 to TRBJ1-5; D unclear. The germline V and J ends were trimmed by 0 bases and 3 bases, with 7 bases remaining between them. The germline V gene encodes CDR1 SGHKS and CDR2 YYEKEE (reference sequence). The CDR3 sequence is 14 residues long. In nucleotides, the CDR3 is TGTGCCAGCAGCTTGGTAGTTTTCAATCAGCCCCAGCATTTT. This gives the protein CASSLVVFNQPQHF.

The rearrangement links TRBV6-5 to TRBJ1-1, with D uncertain. Per the germline V gene, CDR1 is MNHEY and CDR2 is SVGAGI. V shed 4 bases and J shed 1 base, with 7 bases lying between them. The CDR3 is 13 amino acids. The CDR3 is CASSLQWNTEAFF. DNA for the CDR3: TGTGCCAGCAGTTTGCAGTGGAACACTGAAGCTTTCTTT.